The 31 T cell receptor beta chains below all came from one sample that was sequenced in a study of blood T cell repertoires in COVID-19. Libraries were prepared by immunoSEQ multiplex PCR; TCRdb keeps only in-frame clonotypes and omits some of them. Among around 400,000 clones, around 87% were seen once, and the ten largest hold over 9.5%. Sequenced sample: peripheral blood. These TCRs come from a woman aged 30 to 39 with COVID-19, enrolled during active disease.

In this sample, this clone turned up a few times. This chain joins TRBV18 and TRBJ2-1; 8 bases fit TRBD1. The CDR3 is 16 amino acids. Germline V CDR1 and CDR2: KGHSH, LQKENI. After removal of 1 base from V and 5 bases from J, the junction contained 7 bases not matched to a gene. As DNA, the CDR3 is TGTGCCAGCTCACCACGCAACAGGGGGGATAACAATGAGCAGTTCTTC. Translation: CASSPRNRGDNNEQFF.

This CDR3 reads CASSDGGGGGPEQFF. CDR3 nucleotide sequence: TGCGCCAGCAGTGATGGGGGCGGGGGAGGTCCTGAGCAGTTCTTC. The chain has TRBV10-1 and TRBJ2-1, with D maybe TRBD2 (7 bases). CDR1 and CDR2 from the germline V gene are WNHNN and SYGVQD (reference sequence). Trimming removed 3 bases from V and 9 bases from J, with 18 bases in between. The CDR3 is 15 residues long.

CDR3 nucleotides: TGTGCCAGCAGCTTCCCCGCCGACATAGCGAACACCGGGGAGCTGTTTTTT. This codes for CASSFPADIANTGELFF. J is TRBJ2-2 and V is TRBV7-2; no reliable D call. Germline V gene lookup returns CDR1 SGHTA and CDR2 FQGNSA. Trimming removed 3 bases at V and 0 bases at J, with 14 bases between. The CDR3 is 17 residues long.

The genes are TRBV24-1 and TRBJ2-3; the match to TRBD2 covers 10 bases. The CDR3 has 16 amino acids. Losses at the gene ends were 6 bases for V and 2 bases for J; bases not matched to a gene: 7. Germline V gives CDR1 KGHDR, CDR2 SFDVKD. CDR3 in DNA: TGTGCCACCAGTCATCAAGCGGGGGGGAACACAGATACGCAGTATTTT. Translated: CATSHQAGGNTDTQYF.

The J gene is TRBJ2-6, the V gene TRBV19; D may be TRBD1 (6 bases). The length of the CDR3 is 15 residues. The germline CDR1 and CDR2 sequences are LNHDA and SQIVND (reference sequence). Between the trimmed V and J ends, which lost 5 bases and 4 bases, there was a span of 12 bases. This CDR3 is CASSPGTPGANVLTF. The CDR3 region has the DNA TGTGCCAGTAGTCCTGGGACACCCGGGGCCAACGTCCTGACTTTC.

V usage is TRBV11-2 and J usage is TRBJ2-5; 8 bases are shared with TRBD2. Germline V gene sequence: CDR1 SGHAT, CDR2 FQNNGV. J gave up 1 base and V 5 bases, and 9 bases lay outside the gene matches. The CDR3 has 16 residues. The CDR3 bases are TGTGCCAGCAGCCCATCGGGAGGGTTCTCCCAAGAGACCCAGTACTTC. This encodes CASSPSGGFSQETQYF.

The chain employs TRBV28 and TRBJ2-7, with 9 positions matching TRBD2. The V and J ends lost 3 bases and 5 bases, in that order; junction bases with no gene match: 8. The germline V gene encodes CDR1 MDHEN and CDR2 SYDVKM. The CDR3 has 15 residues. For the CDR3, the DNA is TGTGCCAGCAGTTTGATAGCGGGAGCGTACCACGAGCAGTACTTC. This codes for CASSLIAGAYHEQYF.

The chain employs TRBV7-9 and TRBJ1-2, with 11 bases lining up with TRBD1. Germline trimming cut 3 bases from V and 4 bases from J; bases unmatched to any gene: 7. The CDR3 is 16 amino acids. CDR1 and CDR2 (germline): SEHNR, FQNEAQ (reference sequence). The CDR3 nucleotides are TGTGCCAGCAGCTTCTCCGGGACAGGGGGAGGCTATGGCTACACCTTC. It is translated as CASSFSGTGGGYGYTF.

The J gene is TRBJ2-7, the V gene TRBV19, with D unclear. CDR1 is LNHDA, CDR2 SQIVND, per germline (reference sequence). This CDR3 is built from 13 residues. The germline V and J ends were trimmed by 0 bases and 0 bases, with 3 bases remaining between them. CDR3 sequence reads: CASSIDGSYEQYF. DNA of the CDR3: TGTGCCAGTAGTATAGACGGCTCCTACGAGCAGTACTTC. Full variable domain (missing parts from reference TRBV19 and TRBJ2-7): DGGITQSPKYLFRKEGQNVTLSCEQNLNHDAMYWYRQDPGQGLRLIYYSQIVNDFQKGDIAEGYSVSREKKESFPLTVTSAQKNPTAFYLCASSIDGSYEQYFGPGTRLTVT.

The chain has TRBV28 and TRBJ2-3; no firm D call. The V end was cut by 3 bases, the J end by 1 base, with 5 bases between. Per germline, CDR1 MDHEN and CDR2 SYDVKM. This CDR3 comprises 13 residues. CDR3 in amino acids: CASSLAGTDTQYF. CDR3 bases: TGTGCCAGCAGTTTGGCAGGCACAGATACGCAGTATTTT.

This clone showed up just a few times. The rearrangement uses TRBV7-9 and TRBJ1-2; D gene ambiguous. This CDR3 has 14 residues. Trimming pared 6 bases from V and 1 base from J, leaving 12 bases between. Germline values: CDR1 SEHNR, CDR2 FQNEAQ (reference sequence). The CDR3 reads CASSSSGVNYGYTF. In nucleotides, the CDR3 is TGTGCCAGCAGTTCATCAGGTGTTAACTATGGCTACACCTTC.

This chain links TRBV5-1 with TRBJ2-3, with 14 nucleotides matching TRBD2. The CDR3 has 17 residues. Germline lookup yields CDR1 SGHRS and CDR2 YFSETQ. V shed 4 bases, J shed 3 bases, and the junction held 7 bases outside the gene matches. The CDR3 nucleotides read TGCGCCAGCAGCGTAGCGGGACTAGCGGGAGTAACAGATACGCAGTATTTT. As protein: CASSVAGLAGVTDTQYF.

CDR3 region: CASSLGVKGQPQHF. For the CDR3, the DNA is TGCGCCAGCAGTCTCGGGGTAAAAGGCCAGCCCCAGCATTTT. The V gene is TRBV10-2, the J gene TRBJ1-5; D is ambiguous. Germline V gene sequence: CDR1 WSHSY, CDR2 SAAADI. The CDR3 is made up of 14 amino acids. V shed 5 bases and J shed 7 bases, with 15 bases lying between them.

This chain links TRBV7-8 with TRBJ2-7; 10 bases line up with TRBD2. In germline, CDR1 is SGHVS, CDR2 FQNEAQ. This CDR3 comprises 15 residues. Trimming at V came to 4 bases and at J to 4 bases, leaving 7 bases not matched to a gene. The CDR3 DNA follows: TGTGCCAGCAGCTCAGCGGGGGGGCTGAGGTACGAGCAGTACTTC. It specifies CASSSAGGLRYEQYF.

The CDR3 loop reads CASSLGPFNEQFF. The DNA for the CDR3 is TGTGCCAGCAGCTTAGGGCCGTTCAATGAGCAGTTCTTC. V and J are TRBV7-3 and TRBJ2-1; D unclear. Trimming took 2 bases from V and 6 from J, leaving 8 bases between them. This CDR3 has 13 amino acids. The V gene's germline CDR1 is SGHTA and CDR2 FQGTGA. Filled out from reference TRBV7-3 and TRBJ2-1, the complete variable domain reads GAGVSQTPSNKVTEKGKYVELRCDPISGHTALYWYRQSLGQGPEFLIYFQGTGAADDSGLPNDRFFAVRPEGSVSTLKIQRTERGDSAVYLCASSLGPFNEQFFGPGTRLTVL.

A single count supports this clone. V gene TRBV5-4 combines with J gene TRBJ2-7; 11 bases map to TRBD1. The V gene end was trimmed by 4 bases and the J gene end by 4 bases; junction bases not matched to a gene: 13. The CDR3 has 17 amino acids. The V gene's germline CDR1 is SGHNT and CDR2 YYREEE (reference sequence). The CDR3 is CASSGGQGEKKFYEQYF. The CDR3 DNA reads as TGTGCCAGCAGCGGGGGACAGGGGGAAAAGAAATTTTACGAGCAGTACTTC.

V gene TRBV7-3 combines with J gene TRBJ2-2, with D unclear. The CDR3 is 11 residues long. CDR1 and CDR2 (germline): SGHTA, FQGTGA. The V gene lost 3 bases and the J gene lost 8 bases, with 4 bases spanning the gap. The CDR3 sequence: CASSFEGELFF. CDR3 DNA sequence: TGTGCCAGCAGCTTCGAGGGGGAGCTGTTTTTT.

The V and J genes are TRBV4-1 and TRBJ2-5, with D possibly matching TRBD2 (6 bases). The CDR3 is made up of 15 amino acids. V dropped 4 bases and J dropped 7 bases, with 19 bases sitting between them. CDR1 and CDR2 from the germline V gene are MGHRA and YSYEKL. The CDR3 DNA sequence: TGCGCCAGCAGCCTCGCCGGGGGATACACAGGGACCCAGTACTTC. It codes for CASSLAGGYTGTQYF.

The V gene is TRBV6-6, the J gene TRBJ2-7; 7 bases map to TRBD1. Germline V gene data show CDR1 as MNHNY and CDR2 as SVGAGI (reference sequence). The junction had 10 bases not matched to a gene; V was cut back by 7 bases and J by 4 bases. The CDR3 runs 14 residues. CDR3 protein: CASTPLGTDYEQYF. The CDR3 nucleotides are TGTGCCAGCACTCCCTTGGGGACAGATTACGAGCAGTACTTC.

The gene calls are TRBV12-2 and TRBJ2-7; TRBD1, the D gene given by the table, was not confirmed from the DNA. TRBV12-2 counts as a pseudogene. This CDR3 is 17 amino acids long. CDR3 in DNA: TGTGCAAGTCGCTTAGCGGAGGGCGACAGGGTGAAGGGGGAGCAGTACTTC. Protein: CASRLAEGDRVKGEQYF.

The V call is TRBV14, the J call TRBJ2-1; 7 nucleotides match TRBD2. The J segment lost 0 bases and the V segment lost 4 bases, leaving 0 bases of the junction unmatched. The CDR3 length is 14 residues. Per germline, CDR1 SGHDN and CDR2 FVKESK. CDR3 residues: CASSRDYSYNEQFF. CDR3 coding DNA: TGTGCCAGCAGCCGGGACTACTCCTACAATGAGCAGTTCTTC.

The V gene is TRBV30, the J gene TRBJ2-1, with 7 bases identical to TRBD1. Germline assignment: CDR1 GTSNPN and CDR2 SVGIG (reference sequence). Trimming took 5 bases from V and 7 from J; bases not matched to a gene: 5. CDR3 length: 12 residues. CDR3: CAWDRDRNEQFF. The CDR3 nucleotides read TGTGCCTGGGACAGGGATCGTAATGAGCAGTTCTTC.

V and J are TRBV30 and TRBJ2-7, with D possibly matching TRBD2 (5 bases). CDR1 and CDR2 from the germline V gene are GTSNPN and SVGIG (reference sequence). The CDR3 consists of 15 residues. Trimming pared 0 bases from V and 3 bases from J, leaving 15 bases between. CDR3 sequence (DNA): TGTGCCTGGAGTGTATTGGGCGGGCCTGGCTACGAGCAGTACTTC. Translated: CAWSVLGGPGYEQYF.

The chain employs TRBV9 and TRBJ2-1; 8 nucleotides line up with TRBD2. CDR3 length: 15 residues. Germline CDR1 SGDLS, CDR2 YYNGEE. V gave up 0 bases and J gave up 9 bases; unmatched junction bases: 8. CDR3 coding DNA: TGTGCCAGCAGCGTAGGAAGCGGGAGTTGGATTGAGCAGTTCTTC. It specifies CASSVGSGSWIEQFF.

The rearrangement links TRBV2 to TRBJ2-1; D may be TRBD1 (6 bases). Deletions cut 3 bases from V and 7 bases from J, with 7 bases between. Per the germline V gene, CDR1 is SNHLY and CDR2 is FYNNEI. The CDR3 loop spans 12 amino acids. CDR3 region: CASSDRGNEQFF. Written as DNA, the CDR3 is TGTGCCAGCAGTGACAGGGGTAATGAGCAGTTCTTC.

The chain couples TRBV3-1 (or the pseudogene TRBV3-2) to TRBJ2-7; D is perhaps TRBD2 (6 bases). V lost 2 bases to trimming and J lost 6 bases, with 23 bases between them. The CDR3 has 17 amino acids. Germline V lookup: CDR1 LGHDT, CDR2 YNNKEL (reference sequence). In nucleotides, the CDR3 is TGTGCCAGCAGCCAAACAAACTTGGGACTCCCCTCGGCCGAGCAGTACTTC. Translated, it gives CASSQTNLGLPSAEQYF.

V and J are TRBV15 and TRBJ2-7, with D perhaps matching TRBD1 (6 bases). The germline gives CDR1 LNHNV, CDR2 YYDKDF (reference sequence). The CDR3 is made up of 16 amino acids. The ends were cut back, 2 bases at V and 2 bases at J, with 16 bases in the middle. The CDR3 region has the DNA TGTGCCACCAGCAGATTATCCCTGGACAGTACCTACGAGCAGTACTTC. Amino acids: CATSRLSLDSTYEQYF.

V usage is TRBV27 and J usage is TRBJ2-7; weak D call: TRBD2 (5 bases). Looked up from germline, CDR1 is MNHEY and CDR2 is SMNVEV (reference sequence). This CDR3 contains 14 residues. V was pared by 2 bases and J by 5 bases, with 13 bases between. CDR3 sequence (DNA): TGTGCCAGCAGTTTAAGTGGGAGTGGGAACGAGCAGTACTTC. Protein sequence: CASSLSGSGNEQYF.

The CDR3 DNA is TGTGCCAGCAGCAAATCCTCCGGGACAGGGGGCTTCGGTTCACCCCTCCACTTT. This translates into CASSKSSGTGGFGSPLHF. The chain uses TRBV6-2 or TRBV6-3 and TRBJ1-6; 12 nucleotides agree with TRBD1. Unmatched junction bases numbered 15, after V lost 6 bases and J lost 9 bases. Germline CDR1 is MNHEY and CDR2 is SVGEGT. This CDR3 comprises 18 residues.

The V call is TRBV11-2, the J call TRBJ2-7; maybe TRBD1 (5 bases). This CDR3 has 12 residues. The germline V gene encodes CDR1 SGHAT and CDR2 FQNNGV. V was trimmed by 2 bases and J by 5 bases, leaving 7 bases between them. CDR3 protein: CASSLRGNEQYF. In DNA form, the CDR3 reads TGTGCCAGCAGCTTAAGGGGTAACGAGCAGTACTTC.

The chain combines TRBV19 with TRBJ2-2; D is perhaps TRBD1 (5 bases). The CDR3 totals 15 residues. V was trimmed by 5 bases and J by 3 bases, leaving 13 bases between them. Germline values: CDR1 LNHDA, CDR2 SQIVND (reference sequence). CDR3 nucleotides: TGTGCCAGTAGTCCTCCCGACAGCGACACCGGGGAGCTGTTTTTT. Its translation is CASSPPDSDTGELFF. The variable domain in full, completed from reference TRBV19 and TRBJ2-2, reads DGGITQSPKYLFRKEGQNVTLSCEQNLNHDAMYWYRQDPGQGLRLIYYSQIVNDFQKGDIAEGYSVSREKKESFPLTVTSAQKNPTAFYLCASSPPDSDTGELFFGEGSRLTVL.